This TCR beta chain was obtained from a study of radiation and T cells in renal cell carcinoma. Study at large: Nephrectomy followed 15 Gy stereotactic body radiation by 4 weeks. Study results and limitations: Pretreatment tumor biopsies were lacking, so baseline clonotypes are unknown.

Assay used: immunoSEQ multiplex PCR; TCRdb lists only in-frame clones, some missing. The sample yields around 60,000 clones, roughly four fifths seen once. Indicated time point: blood 2 weeks post-SBRT. The sample's treatment: 15 Gy SBRT to primary tumor, nephrectomy 4 weeks later. Blood was sampled at baseline, 2 weeks and 4 weeks after SBRT. Note on this clone: What it binds is not known. Other DNA sequences within the sample encode an identical CDR3.

CDR1 SEHNR and CDR2 FQNEAQ come from the germline V gene (reference sequence). Trimming shortened V by 3 bases and J by 3 bases, and 3 bases separated the two germline ends. The CDR3 sequence is 12 residues long. Sequencing was performed on blood, taken from a patient whose treatment included radiotherapy and nephrectomy. The genes are TRBV7-9 and TRBJ1-5, with no clear D. The receptor was isolated from a man in his 60s with renal cell carcinoma. CDR3 residues: CASSLTNQPQHF. The CDR3 region has the DNA TGTGCCAGCAGCTTGACCAATCAGCCCCAGCATTTT.